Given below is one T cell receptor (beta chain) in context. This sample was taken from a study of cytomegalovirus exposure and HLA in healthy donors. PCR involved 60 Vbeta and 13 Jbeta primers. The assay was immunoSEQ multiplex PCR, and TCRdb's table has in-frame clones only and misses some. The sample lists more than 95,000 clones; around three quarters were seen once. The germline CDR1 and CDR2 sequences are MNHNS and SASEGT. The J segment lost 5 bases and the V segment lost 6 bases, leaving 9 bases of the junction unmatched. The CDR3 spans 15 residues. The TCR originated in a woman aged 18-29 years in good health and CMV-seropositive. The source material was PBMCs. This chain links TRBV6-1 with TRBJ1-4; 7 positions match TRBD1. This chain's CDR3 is CASRDSGQINEKLFF. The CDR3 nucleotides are TGTGCCAGCAGGGATTCGGGACAGATAAATGAAAAACTGTTTTTT.